Below, 13 T cell receptor beta chains from the same sample are listed, as sequenced in a study of blood T cells in healthy people across ages. PCR was performed a second time for about 6 to 12 cycles using a sample-barcoded 5' primer and a J-beta primer mix. Via MiXCR, TCRdb re-called the 5' RACE reads, giving one row per CDR3 protein. The sample has about 1.8 million distinct CDR3 sequences, less than 50% seen once. The material sequenced was blood. The source is a woman aged 40 to 50 in good health.

The genes are TRBV24-1 and TRBJ2-5; 8 bases line up with TRBD1. The V and J ends lost 4 bases and 5 bases, in that order; junction bases with no gene match: 5. CDR1 KGHDR and CDR2 SFDVKD come from the germline V gene. The CDR3 loop spans 14 amino acids. The CDR3 spells CATSDHRGMETQYF. The DNA of the CDR3 is TGTGCCACCAGTGACCACAGGGGGATGGAGACCCAGTACTTC.

V gene TRBV20-1 combines with J gene TRBJ1-2; TRBD1 is a possible D gene (6 bases). Per the germline V gene, CDR1 is DFQATT and CDR2 is SNEGSKA (reference sequence). This CDR3 has 12 amino acids. Trimming cost V 2 bases and J 7 bases, with 11 bases left between them. CDR3 region: CSARNRVAGYTF. CDR3 DNA sequence: TGCAGTGCTAGAAACAGGGTAGCTGGCTACACCTTC.

This clonotype has more than one count but fewer than ten. The J gene is TRBJ2-7, the V gene TRBV9, with D perhaps given as TRBD1 or TRBD2 (6 bases each). CDR3 length: 17 residues. Germline assignment: CDR1 SGDLS and CDR2 YYNGEE. Trimming left V 5 bases short and J 0 bases short, with 21 bases between. DNA for the CDR3: TGTGCCAGCAGTGCTCCCCCAGGGGACTGGAGCTCCTACGAGCAGTACTTC. Its translation: CASSAPPGDWSSYEQYF.

The CDR3 nucleotides are TGCGCCAGCAGTAACCAAAACCCAGATGAGCAGTTCTTC. Translating gives CASSNQNPDEQFF. The rearrangement links TRBV10-1 to TRBJ2-1; D unresolved. V lost 5 bases and J 8 bases, leaving 13 bases between the germline ends. CDR3 length: 13 residues. The germline gives CDR1 WNHNN, CDR2 SYGVQD (reference sequence).

The genes are TRBV6-1 and TRBJ1-1; 7 nucleotides agree with TRBD1. J gave up 7 bases and V 6 bases, and 20 bases lay outside the gene matches. The CDR3 totals 17 residues. Germline lookup yields CDR1 MNHNS and CDR2 SASEGT. CDR3 nucleotide sequence: TGTGCCAGCAGCTCGGGTAGAAAGGGACAGCGGGATATTGAAGCTTTCTTT. This sequence encodes CASSSGRKGQRDIEAFF.

The chain is built from TRBV25-1 and TRBJ2-4; D is ambiguous. The last part of the DNA fits TRBJ2-7 better; the J call may be wrong. This CDR3 comprises 11 residues. In germline, CDR1 is MGHDK, CDR2 SYGVNS. The CDR3 spells CASSDIGEQYF. Written as DNA, the CDR3 is TGTGCCAGCAGTGATATTGGCGAGCAGTACTTC.

The rearrangement links TRBV20-1 to TRBJ2-3; either TRBD1 or TRBD2 may fit D (6 bases each). The CDR3 is 16 amino acids. Trimming removed 2 bases from V and 0 bases from J, with 15 bases in between. Germline values: CDR1 DFQATT, CDR2 SNEGSKA (reference sequence). In DNA form, the CDR3 reads TGCAGTGCTAGAATCAGAGGGGGGACCAGCACAGATACGCAGTATTTT. It is translated as CSARIRGGTSTDTQYF.

The chain couples TRBV11-2 to TRBJ2-4; the D gene is possibly TRBD2 (7 bases). Trimming took 5 bases from V and 2 from J, leaving 19 bases between them. Germline CDR1 is SGHAT and CDR2 is FQNNGV. The CDR3 is 17 amino acids. This chain's CDR3 is CASSPLGGGSTKNIQYF. CDR3 in DNA: TGTGCCAGCAGCCCCCTGGGAGGGGGATCAACCAAAAACATTCAGTACTTC. The whole variable domain, remainder taken from reference TRBV11-2 and TRBJ2-4, is EAGVAQSPRYKIIEKRQSVAFWCNPISGHATLYWYQQILGQGPKLLIQFQNNGVVDDSQLPKDRFSAERLKGVDSTLKIQPAKLEDSAVYLCASSPLGGGSTKNIQYFGAGTRLSVL.

This clonotype was counted between two and nine times. The J gene is TRBJ1-2, the V gene TRBV6-1; the D is unclear. Germline V gives CDR1 MNHNS, CDR2 SASEGT. This CDR3 has 13 amino acids. Trimming removed 0 bases from V and 8 bases from J, with 10 bases in between. The CDR3 loop reads CASSEAGWRGYTF. The CDR3 nucleotides are TGTGCCAGCAGTGAAGCGGGGTGGCGAGGCTACACCTTC.

The V call is TRBV29-1, the J call TRBJ1-1; tentatively, D is TRBD1 (5 bases). Trimming pared 7 bases from V and 5 bases from J, leaving 14 bases between. Per the germline V gene, CDR1 is SQVTM and CDR2 is ANQGSEA. This CDR3 has 12 amino acids. In DNA form, the CDR3 reads TGCAGCGCCGAAGGGGCAACGACTGAAGCTTTCTTT. This codes for CSAEGATTEAFF.

This chain joins TRBV6-2 or TRBV6-3 and TRBJ1-2; no reliable D call. Trimming removed 2 bases from V and 6 bases from J, with 7 bases in between. The germline V gene encodes CDR1 MNHEY and CDR2 SVGEGT. The CDR3 has 12 amino acids. In DNA form, the CDR3 reads TGTGCCAGCAGTTACGGGCTCCATGGCTACACCTTC. Encoded protein: CASSYGLHGYTF.

The chain uses TRBV5-1 and TRBJ2-6; 11 bases match TRBD1. Germline V CDR1 and CDR2: SGHRS, YFSETQ. The J segment lost 0 bases and the V segment lost 4 bases, leaving 6 bases of the junction unmatched. There are 18 residues in the CDR3. In DNA form, the CDR3 reads TGCGCCAGCAGCCCCGGGACAGGGGGTCACTCTGGGGCCAACGTCCTGACTTTC. As protein: CASSPGTGGHSGANVLTF.

The chain employs TRBV2 and TRBJ1-4; tentative D call: TRBD1 (5 bases). Trimming pared 6 bases from V and 3 bases from J, leaving 11 bases between. The CDR3 is 14 amino acids. Germline V CDR1 and CDR2: SNHLY, FYNNEI. The DNA of the CDR3 is TGTGCCAGCAGCCGGGGCCTGTCTAATGAAAAACTGTTTTTT. It translates to CASSRGLSNEKLFF.